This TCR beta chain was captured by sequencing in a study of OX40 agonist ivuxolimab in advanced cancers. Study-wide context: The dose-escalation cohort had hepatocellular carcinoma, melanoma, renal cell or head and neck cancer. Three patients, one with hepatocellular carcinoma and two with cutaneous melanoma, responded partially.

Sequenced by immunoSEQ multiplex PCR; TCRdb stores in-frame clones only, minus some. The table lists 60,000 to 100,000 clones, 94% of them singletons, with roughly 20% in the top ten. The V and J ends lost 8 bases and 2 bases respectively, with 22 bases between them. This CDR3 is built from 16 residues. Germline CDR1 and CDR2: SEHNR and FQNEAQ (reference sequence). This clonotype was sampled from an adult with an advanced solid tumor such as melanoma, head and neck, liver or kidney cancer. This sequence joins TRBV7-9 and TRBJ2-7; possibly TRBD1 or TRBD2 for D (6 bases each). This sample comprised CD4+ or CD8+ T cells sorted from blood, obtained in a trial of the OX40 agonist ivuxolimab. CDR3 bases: TGTGCCAGCGAGGTTAACGGGGGCGAGGAGGCCTACGAGCAGTACTTC. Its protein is CASEVNGGEEAYEQYF.